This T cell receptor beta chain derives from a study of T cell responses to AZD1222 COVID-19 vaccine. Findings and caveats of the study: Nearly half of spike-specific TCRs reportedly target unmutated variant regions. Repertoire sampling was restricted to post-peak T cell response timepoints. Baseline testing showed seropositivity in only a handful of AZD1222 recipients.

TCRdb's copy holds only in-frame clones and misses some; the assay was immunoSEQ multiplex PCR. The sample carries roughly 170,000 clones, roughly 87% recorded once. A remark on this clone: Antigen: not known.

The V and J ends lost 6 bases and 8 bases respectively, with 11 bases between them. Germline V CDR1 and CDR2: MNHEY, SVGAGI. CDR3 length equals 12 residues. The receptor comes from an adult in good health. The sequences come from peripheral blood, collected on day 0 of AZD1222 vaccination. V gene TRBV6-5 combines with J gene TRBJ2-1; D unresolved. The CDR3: CASSASLDEQFF. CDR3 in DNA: TGTGCCAGCAGCGCATCTTTAGATGAGCAGTTCTTC.